Reported below is one T cell receptor (beta chain). The table lists this clonotype with a few counts. No antigen is known for it. No base quality information exists; no much larger clone differs at one position. The sample is drawn from a study of blood T cells in healthy people across ages (dated by TCRdb to between 2014 and 2017). Regarding the study in general: Template switching captured roughly one uniquely barcoded TCR beta cDNA molecule per two T cells in model experiments. Using deep sequencing normalized with unique cDNA molecular identifiers, the study measured how TCR beta repertoire diversity changes with age. Donors were grouped into four age groups: young (average approximately 15 years), middle-aged (around 39), aged (62) and long-lived (just over 80). To avoid experimental bias, donors of different ages were randomly spread across the sequencing lanes. Two additional independent replicas of 1 million unique cDNA reads from the same blood draw were analyzed for two donors (one aged 18 to 30 and one aged 80 or older). Overall results and qualifications from the work: A strong correlation was found between observed TCR beta diversity and the percentage of naive T cells measured by flow cytometry. Conclusive comparison of naive and antigen-experienced compartments was prevented by the profiling of bulk unsorted PBMCs. The long-lived group showed more naive CD4+ T cells, fewer expanded clones and increased TCR diversity than the aged group, suggesting age selection. Because the CMV infection status of the donors was unknown, age-related changes in expanded clonotypes may potentially have been confounded. Observed TCR beta diversity per million T cells fell roughly linearly with age, and a significant reduction was already apparent by age about 43. Estimates of total diversity from one million sequenced T cells were regarded as lower bounds and underestimates.

Measured from the cysteine to the phenylalanine, the CDR3 is 15 residues long. CDR3 DNA only is kept here, 45 bases in frame from base 1. Donors were about 36 systemically healthy Caucasian individuals from Russia aged roughly 6 to 100 years. About 10 milliliters of peripheral blood were drawn from each donor into EDTA-treated Vacutainer tubes. Ficoll-Paque density-gradient centrifugation was used to isolate PBMCs, with at least 7 million obtained per sample. Total RNA, at least 6 micrograms per sample, was extracted from PBMCs with Trizol reagent. Naive CD45RAhigh/CD27high T cell percentages were measured by flow cytometry on a PBMC aliquot from every donor. The library was generated by 5' RACE. The sample was run on an Illumina HiSeq 2500. The second PCR ran for about 7 to 11 cycles and used a J-beta primer mix along with a sample-barcoded 5' primer. A template-switch 5' adaptor carrying 12 random nucleotides introduced a unique molecular identifier onto each TCR beta cDNA molecule. At least 2.5 million CDR3-containing paired-end reads were obtained from each sample. All of the RNA was converted into first-strand cDNA using the Mint cDNA synthesis kit, with a TRBC-specific oligonucleotide serving as the primer. Following uracil-DNA glycosylase treatment, a first 18-cycle PCR with universal primers M1SS and BC2_uni_R was performed on all cDNA. The paper's processing steps were these. Each sample was normalized by randomly selecting 1 million high-quality reads, each carrying a distinct molecular identifier. Instead of being binned into consensus sequences, reads with shared molecular identifiers were discarded. CDR3 identification, clonotype clustering and error correction used MiTCR with a Q25 quality threshold and the strictest error-elimination algorithm. A nonparametric unseen species model with Euler transformation was used to estimate a lower bound on total TCR beta diversity. TCRdb reworked the public reads: Q25 trimming with fastp, MiXCR clone assembly, productive beta chains retained. Here each entry gathers all rows of one CDR3 protein and keeps the most common genes and DNA. TCRdb, not the original authors, processed these V and J calls. This sample is represented by around 790,000 distinct CDR3 sequences; around two fifths of them were singletons. 15% to 25% of the sample comes from the top ten.

This clonotype originated in a man between 60 and 75 years old in good health. The source material was blood. This chain is built from TRBV21-1 and TRBJ1-2. TRBV21-1 is a documented pseudogene. CDR3 protein: CASSKARRDNYGYTF. The bases read TGTGCCAGCAGCAAAGCGCGGAGGGACAACTATGGCTACACCTTC.